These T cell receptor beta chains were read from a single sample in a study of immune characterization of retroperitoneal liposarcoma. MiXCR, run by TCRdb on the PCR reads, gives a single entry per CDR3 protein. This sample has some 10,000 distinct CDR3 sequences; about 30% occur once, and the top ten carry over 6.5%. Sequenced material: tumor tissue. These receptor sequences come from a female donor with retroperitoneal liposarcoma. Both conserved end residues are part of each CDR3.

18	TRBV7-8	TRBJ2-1	CASSLGGGSGVNTYEQFF
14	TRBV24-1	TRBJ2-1	CATSDFARKDEQFF
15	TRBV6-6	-	CASSIGQGRHNEQYF
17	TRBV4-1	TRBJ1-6	CASSQVIQSSYNSPLHF
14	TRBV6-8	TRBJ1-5	CASSGQGAYQPQHF
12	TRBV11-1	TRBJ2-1	CASSYQSNEQFF
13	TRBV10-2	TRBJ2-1	CASSSGQGETQFF
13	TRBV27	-	CASSLTGGYEQYF
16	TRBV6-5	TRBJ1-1	CASSLSRGPGNTEAFF
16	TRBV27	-	CASSSPRGRSYNEQYF
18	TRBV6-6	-	CASSYSINDRVVRGTQYF
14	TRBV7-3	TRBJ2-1	CASSPGTSLETQFF
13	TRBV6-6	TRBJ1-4	CASSYSSGGKLFF
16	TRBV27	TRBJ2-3	CASSLFGGRYTDTQYF
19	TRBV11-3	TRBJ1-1	CASSLGRTQGAKGNTEAFF
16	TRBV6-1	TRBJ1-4	CASSEARGGGGEKLFF
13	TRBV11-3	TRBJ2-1	CASSLTSAYEQFF
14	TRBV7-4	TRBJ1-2	CASSFRGTNYGYTF
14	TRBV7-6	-	CASSLGDRGETQYF
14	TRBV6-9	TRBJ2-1	CASSYTGPQETQFF